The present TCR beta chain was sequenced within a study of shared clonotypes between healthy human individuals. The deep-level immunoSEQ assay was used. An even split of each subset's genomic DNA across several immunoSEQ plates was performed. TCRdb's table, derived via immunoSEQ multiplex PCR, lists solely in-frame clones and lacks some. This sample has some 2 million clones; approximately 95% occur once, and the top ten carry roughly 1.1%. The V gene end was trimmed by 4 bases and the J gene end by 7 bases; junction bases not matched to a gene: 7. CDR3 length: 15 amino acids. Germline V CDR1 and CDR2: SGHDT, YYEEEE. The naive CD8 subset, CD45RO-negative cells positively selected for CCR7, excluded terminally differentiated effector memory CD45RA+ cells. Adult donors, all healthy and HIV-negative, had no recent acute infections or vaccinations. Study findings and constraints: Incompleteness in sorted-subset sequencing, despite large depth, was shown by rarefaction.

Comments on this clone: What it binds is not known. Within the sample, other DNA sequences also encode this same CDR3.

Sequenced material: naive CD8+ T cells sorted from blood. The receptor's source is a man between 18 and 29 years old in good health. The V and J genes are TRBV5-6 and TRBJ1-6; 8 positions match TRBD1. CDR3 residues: CASSLTGEGNSPLHF. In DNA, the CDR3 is TGTGCCAGCAGCCTGACAGGGGAGGGGAATTCACCCCTCCACTTT.